The next 4 T cell receptor beta chains were all read from a single sample in a study of cytomegalovirus exposure and HLA in healthy donors. TCRdb's table, derived via immunoSEQ multiplex PCR, lists solely in-frame clones and lacks some. This sample has fewer than 200,000 clones, with more than 75% found just once. Sequencing used PBMCs. The origin of the receptors is a man between 25 and 39 years old in good health and CMV-seropositive.

This clone was counted once. V is TRBV2 and J is TRBJ2-1, with TRBD1 identical over 7 bases. Looked up from germline, CDR1 is SNHLY and CDR2 is FYNNEI. Unmatched junction bases numbered 9, after V lost 6 bases and J lost 4 bases. The CDR3 sequence is 15 residues long. Here the CDR3 DNA reads TGTGCCAGCAGACCCGGACAGGACGAATACAATGAGCAGTTCTTC. Translation gives CASRPGQDEYNEQFF.

The chain uses TRBV9 and TRBJ2-2; 8 bases fit TRBD2. The length of the CDR3 is 17 residues. The V segment lost 1 base and the J segment 5 bases; nucleotides outside the gene matches: 10. Germline V gene data show CDR1 as SGDLS and CDR2 as YYNGEE. The CDR3 DNA reads TGTGCCAGCAGCGTACCCAATCGGGAGGGCCTAACCGGGGAGCTGTTTTTT. As protein: CASSVPNREGLTGELFF. The complete variable domain, with remaining parts taken from reference TRBV9 and TRBJ2-2, reads DSGVTQTPKHLITATGQRVTLRCSPRSGDLSVYWYQQSLDQGLQFLIQYYNGEERAKGNILERFSAQQFPDLHSELNLSSLELGDSALYFCASSVPNREGLTGELFFGEGSRLTVL.

The chain couples TRBV15 to TRBJ2-2; D gene unclear. Germline V CDR1 and CDR2: LNHNV, YYDKDF (reference sequence). The CDR3 is 11 amino acids. The V and J ends lost 5 bases and 7 bases respectively, with 5 bases between them. The CDR3 is CATSDIGELFF. DNA of the CDR3: TGTGCCACCAGCGACATCGGGGAGCTGTTTTTT.

This clone was picked up many times. The rearrangement uses TRBV5-5 and TRBJ1-2; tentatively, D is TRBD1 (6 bases). Germline values: CDR1 SGHKS, CDR2 YYEKEE (reference sequence). Trimming left V 4 bases short and J 5 bases short, with 18 bases between. The CDR3 has 15 amino acids. The CDR3, as DNA: TGTGCCAGCAGCGCCAACGTCCAAGGGGGATATGGCTACACCTTC. It codes for CASSANVQGGYGYTF.